The 5 T cell receptor beta chains below were found in one sample sequenced in a study of molecular identifiers for immune sequencing clone quantification. TCRdb redid the calling of the PCR reads with MiXCR, one entry per CDR3 protein. The repertoire has 400,000 to 600,000 distinct CDR3 sequences, about a fifth of them found once; the top ten carry around 0.84%. Specimen: naive CD8+ T cells from blood, with Jurkat cell RNA spiked in. Documented subset: FACS-sorted CD8+CD4-CCR7+CD45RA+ naive T cells. These receptors all stem from a human donor in good health. Some libraries in this study had Jurkat cell RNA spiked in.

This clonotype was seen many times. V usage is TRBV6-6 and J usage is TRBJ2-5, with D unclear. The germline V gene encodes CDR1 MNHNY and CDR2 SVGAGI (reference sequence). Trimming cost V 6 bases and J 4 bases, with 15 bases left between them. This CDR3 comprises 14 residues. In DNA, the CDR3 is TGTGCCAGCAGACGTATCCCCCAAGCAGAGACCCAGTACTTC. It specifies CASRRIPQAETQYF.

This clonotype showed up just a few times. This sequence joins TRBV9 and TRBJ2-7; 9 bases map to TRBD1. CDR1 and CDR2 (germline): SGDLS, YYNGEE. V lost 4 bases to trimming and J lost 6 bases; unmatched junction nucleotides: 17. The CDR3 contains 17 residues. As DNA, the CDR3 is TGTGCCAGCAGCTCTCGGCCGGGACAGGGTTTAGAGGTCGAGCAGTACTTC. This encodes CASSSRPGQGLEVEQYF.

The chain employs TRBV11-2 and TRBJ2-7; D gene uncertain. The V gene's germline CDR1 is SGHAT and CDR2 FQNNGV. This CDR3 has 13 residues. Trimming left V 3 bases short and J 4 bases short, with 10 bases between. In DNA form, the CDR3 reads TGTGCCAGCAGCTTGGGGTACGAGTACGAGCAGTACTTC. It is translated as CASSLGYEYEQYF.

This clonotype was seen repeatedly, ten times or more. This sequence joins TRBV28 and TRBJ1-4; D is unclear. CDR1 and CDR2 (germline): MDHEN, SYDVKM. CDR3 length: 15 amino acids. Trimming removed 7 bases from V and 4 bases from J, with 16 bases in between. In DNA form, the CDR3 reads TGTGCCAGCACCATAGCCCGTCCCTTTAATGAAAAACTGTTTTTT. Translating gives CASTIARPFNEKLFF. Based on the CDR3 plus reference TRBV28 and TRBJ1-4, the full variable domain is DVKVTQSSRYLVKRTGEKVFLECVQDMDHENMFWYRQDPGLGLRLIYFSYDVKMKEKGDIPEGYSVSREKKERFSLILESASTNQTSMYLCASTIARPFNEKLFFGSGTQLSVL.

This sequence joins TRBV19 and TRBJ2-1; 10 bases align to TRBD2. Germline values: CDR1 LNHDA, CDR2 SQIVND (reference sequence). J gave up 3 bases and V 4 bases, and 3 bases lay outside the gene matches. CDR3 length: 15 amino acids. In DNA form, the CDR3 reads TGTGCCAGTAGTAAGACTAGCGGGTTCTACAATGAGCAGTTCTTC. It codes for CASSKTSGFYNEQFF.